This is a list of T cell receptor beta chains from one sample in a study of blood T cell repertoires in COVID-19. Profiling relied on immunoSEQ multiplex PCR, and the TCRdb table lists in-frame clones only, not all of them. The sample holds over 200,000 clones, 88% seen once. Sequencing was performed on peripheral blood. The receptors shown here come from a woman aged 40 to 55 who had recovered from COVID-19. CDR3s include the opening cysteine and the closing phenylalanine or tryptophan. Fields, in order: V gene, CDR3 protein.

TRBV27 CASSLGWQGLSSYNEQFF
TRBV15 CATSREPDLASGRDEQFF
TRBV19 CASTREGSYGYTF
TRBV6-2/TRBV6-3 CASSYGLPSYNEQFF
TRBV19 CASSWGTGGGNQPQHF
TRBV6-6 CASSQSGQRHSGANVLTF
TRBV7-2 CASSPSSRSSGNTIYF
TRBV9 CASSRTGLAGVDTQYF
TRBV5-4 CASSLDPGGGNTIYF
TRBV28 CASRERQGWGYGYTF
TRBV19 CASSMGGRDFPVGYTF
TRBV12-5 CASGATGGTVGTQYF
TRBV4-3 CASSQDLGRLEPQHF
TRBV19 CASRRFGGENQPQHF
TRBV2 CASSASGGYNEQFF
TRBV7-9 CASSPPGFPGNTIYF